The clone carrying this TCR beta chain has at least ten counts. Antigen: not known. The read is 3 residues too short to cover the CDR3 end, so that end is filled in from the germline J gene. The data originate from a study of T cell clonality in common variable immunodeficiency. Study observations and caveats: Common variable immunodeficiency TCR beta sequences reportedly had fewer deletions and N-nucleotide insertions. CVID subjects showed higher TCRbeta clonality than healthy controls. Links between repertoire features and CVID complications were heterogeneity-limited.

The CDR3 is made up of 15 amino acids. The V end was cut by 1 base, the J end by 7 bases, with 15 bases between. The germline gives CDR1 SGHTA, CDR2 FQGTGA. The table came from immunoSEQ multiplex PCR; TCRdb's copy has only in-frame clones and leaves some out. The sample holds about 52,000 clones, and no clone turns up only once. Sequenced input: peripheral blood mononuclear cells. The clonotype comes from a person aged 18 to 75 in good health. The rearrangement joins TRBV7-3 to TRBJ2-3; D not certain. The CDR3 sequence is CASSLSLPGWNTQYF. CDR3 bases read: TGTGCCAGCAGCTTAAGTTTGCCAGGATGGAATACG.